Below are 32 T cell receptor beta chains sequenced from a single sample in a study of radiotherapy plus CTLA-4 blockade in lung cancer. Libraries were prepared by immunoSEQ multiplex PCR; TCRdb keeps only in-frame clonotypes and omits some of them. The top ten hold roughly 9.8% of the sample, which has about 77,000 clones, 70% to 85% seen once. The source material was peripheral blood, sampled from a patient treated with radiotherapy plus ipilimumab. The receptors shown here come from a human donor with non-small cell lung cancer whose response to radiotherapy plus ipilimumab could not be evaluated.

The CDR3 nucleotides read TGTGCCAGCAGTTTACTCGCTACCCCTAACTATGGCTACACCTTC. This translates into CASSLLATPNYGYTF. This chain uses TRBV27 with TRBJ1-2; D ambiguous. Trimming pared 2 bases from V and 0 bases from J, leaving 10 bases between. The CDR3 is 15 residues long. The germline V gene encodes CDR1 MNHEY and CDR2 SMNVEV (reference sequence).

The rearrangement links TRBV7-3 to TRBJ1-1; no firm D call. Trimming removed 2 bases at V and 4 bases at J, with 11 bases between. The CDR3 contains 14 residues. Germline V gene data show CDR1 as SGHTA and CDR2 as FQGTGA. For the CDR3, the DNA is TGTGCCAGCAGCTTAGGCGGAGGTAGCACTGAAGCTTTCTTT. This sequence encodes CASSLGGGSTEAFF.

This clone was observed a single time. The rearrangement links TRBV5-4 to TRBJ2-3; 14 bases align to TRBD2. CDR1 SGHNT and CDR2 YYREEE come from the germline V gene (reference sequence). This CDR3 has 16 amino acids. V gave up 4 bases and J gave up 6 bases; unmatched junction bases: 7. The CDR3 bases are TGTGCCAGCAGCGCTCGACTAGCGGGGGGGCTGGATACGCAGTATTTT. It specifies CASSARLAGGLDTQYF.

This chain joins TRBV9 and TRBJ1-2; no reliable D call. Germline V gene sequence: CDR1 SGDLS, CDR2 YYNGEE. The CDR3 covers 16 residues. V lost 0 bases, J lost 2 bases, and 14 bases lay in between. DNA for the CDR3: TGTGCCAGCAGCGTAGAAAGTCCCCCCGCGAACTATGGCTACACCTTC. Translated, it gives CASSVESPPANYGYTF. Drawing the rest from reference TRBV9 and TRBJ1-2, the complete variable domain is DSGVTQTPKHLITATGQRVTLRCSPRSGDLSVYWYQQSLDQGLQFLIQYYNGEERAKGNILERFSAQQFPDLHSELNLSSLELGDSALYFCASSVESPPANYGYTFGSGTRLTVV.

V gene TRBV6-1 combines with J gene TRBJ1-3; TRBD1 agrees at 8 bases. This CDR3 is built from 14 residues. With 8 bases clipped from V and 3 bases from J, the junction kept 6 bases outside the gene matches. CDR1 MNHNS and CDR2 SASEGT come from the germline V gene. CDR3 bases: TGTGCCAGCCCGACAGGGGTAGATGGAAACACCATATATTTT. Residues: CASPTGVDGNTIYF.

V is TRBV7-3 and J is TRBJ1-2; D possibly corresponds to TRBD1 (5 bases). Trimming took 3 bases from V and 3 from J, leaving 17 bases between them. Per germline, CDR1 SGHTA and CDR2 FQGTGA. The CDR3 length is 16 residues. CDR3 region: CASSFGTPNEDYGYTF. The CDR3 DNA reads as TGTGCCAGCAGCTTCGGGACTCCTAACGAGGACTATGGCTACACCTTC.

J is TRBJ1-2 and V is TRBV7-2; perhaps TRBD1 as D (6 bases). The germline gives CDR1 SGHTA, CDR2 FQGNSA. The CDR3 sequence is 13 residues long. V lost 5 bases and J lost 8, with 15 bases in between. CDR3 nucleotide sequence: TGTGCCAGCAGCCTTGCCCCAGGGGTCGGCTACACCTTC. Translation gives CASSLAPGVGYTF.

This clone occurred a few times. V gene TRBV5-5 combines with J gene TRBJ2-5; 11 nucleotides agree with TRBD2. V shed 2 bases, J shed 2 bases, and the junction held 5 bases outside the gene matches. This CDR3 has 16 residues. The germline V gene encodes CDR1 SGHKS and CDR2 YYEKEE (reference sequence). CDR3 protein: CASSFGTSGTQETQYF. The CDR3 DNA reads as TGTGCCAGCAGCTTCGGGACTAGCGGCACACAAGAGACCCAGTACTTC.

The chain recombines TRBV5-4 with TRBJ1-2; 12 bases are shared with TRBD1. Per germline, CDR1 SGHNT and CDR2 YYREEE (reference sequence). The CDR3 runs 15 residues. Trimming removed 3 bases from V and 7 bases from J; junction bases left unmatched: 7. CDR3 sequence reads: CASSSPGQGARGYTF. In DNA form, the CDR3 reads TGTGCCAGCAGCTCCCCGGGACAGGGGGCTCGTGGCTACACCTTC. The complete variable domain, with remaining parts taken from reference TRBV5-4 and TRBJ1-2, reads ETGVTQSPTHLIKTRGQQVTLRCSSQSGHNTVSWYQQALGQGPQFIFQYYREEENGRGNFPPRFSGLQFPNYSSELNVNALELDDSALYLCASSSPGQGARGYTFGSGTRLTVV.

This sequence joins TRBV18 and TRBJ1-2; 8 nucleotides agree with TRBD1. This CDR3 comprises 14 residues. Germline V gives CDR1 KGHSH, CDR2 LQKENI. With V trimmed by 3 bases and J by 8 bases, 8 bases remained unmatched. The CDR3: CASSPPTGAEGYTF. The CDR3 DNA follows: TGTGCCAGCTCACCCCCGACAGGGGCGGAAGGCTACACCTTC.

This clone occurred a few times. The chain couples TRBV19 to TRBJ2-7; no clear D. CDR1 is LNHDA and CDR2 is SQIVND in the germline V gene (reference sequence). The CDR3 extends over 16 amino acids. The V and J ends lost 4 bases and 0 bases respectively, with 16 bases between them. This CDR3 is CASSNFWRKSSYEQYF. The DNA for the CDR3 is TGTGCCAGTAGTAATTTTTGGCGGAAAAGCTCCTACGAGCAGTACTTC.

This clone was detected once. The chain uses TRBV30 and TRBJ1-5; perhaps TRBD1 as D (6 bases). Trimming removed 5 bases from V and 6 bases from J, with 14 bases in between. The CDR3 is 13 amino acids. Germline V gene sequence: CDR1 GTSNPN, CDR2 SVGIG (reference sequence). The CDR3 loop is CAWGGGASQPQHF. The CDR3 DNA is TGTGCCTGGGGAGGGGGGGCTTCTCAGCCCCAGCATTTT.

This clone was counted many times. The chain combines TRBV27 with TRBJ1-1; D might be TRBD1 (5 bases). The CDR3 length is 15 residues. Trimming took 5 bases from V and 0 from J, leaving 13 bases between them. The V gene's germline CDR1 is MNHEY and CDR2 SMNVEV (reference sequence). CDR3 DNA sequence: TGTGCCAGCAGTAAAACTCCAGGGATGAACACTGAAGCTTTCTTT. Translating gives CASSKTPGMNTEAFF.

The rearrangement links TRBV28 to TRBJ2-3; 9 positions agree with TRBD2. The junction had 10 bases not matched to a gene; V was cut back by 1 base and J by 5 bases. This CDR3 has 17 amino acids. CDR1 is MDHEN and CDR2 is SYDVKM in the germline V gene. The CDR3 nucleotides read TGTGCCAGCAGTTTATCTCCTAGCGGGGCTTGGAGAGATACGCAGTATTTT. Translating it yields CASSLSPSGAWRDTQYF.

CDR3 residues: CASSPTVVTGSTEAFF. CDR3 nucleotides: TGTGCCAGCTCACCGACCGTGGTGACAGGGAGCACTGAAGCTTTCTTT. The V call is TRBV18, the J call TRBJ1-1, with 7 positions matching TRBD1. The V gene end was trimmed by 3 bases and the J gene end by 4 bases; junction bases not matched to a gene: 11. The CDR3 has 16 amino acids. Germline V gene lookup returns CDR1 KGHSH and CDR2 LQKENI. Filled out from reference TRBV18 and TRBJ1-1, the complete variable domain reads NAGVMQNPRHLVRRRGQEARLRCSPMKGHSHVYWYRQLPEEGLKFMVYLQKENIIDESGMPKERFSAEFPKEGPSILRIQQVVRGDSAAYFCASSPTVVTGSTEAFFGQGTRLTVV.

This clone was counted once. The rearrangement joins TRBV4-3 to TRBJ2-3; 10 bases agree with TRBD2. The germline V gene encodes CDR1 LGHNA and CDR2 YSLEER. V gave up 0 bases and J gave up 6 bases; unmatched junction bases: 6. The CDR3 extends over 16 amino acids. CDR3 amino acids: CASSQELAGGRDTQYF. CDR3 nucleotide sequence: TGCGCCAGCAGCCAAGAGTTAGCGGGGGGCCGGGATACGCAGTATTTT.

This clone has more than one count but fewer than ten. The rearrangement joins TRBV7-3 to TRBJ2-1; 10 bases are shared with TRBD2. The CDR3 has 15 residues. V shed 5 bases and J 7 bases; nucleotides not matched to a gene: 8. Germline lookup yields CDR1 SGHTA and CDR2 FQGTGA. CDR3 protein: CASSRGTSAANEQFF. In nucleotides, the CDR3 is TGTGCCAGCAGCCGAGGGACTAGCGCTGCGAATGAGCAGTTCTTC.

The DNA for the CDR3 is TGTGCCTGGAGTGACTACAGGGAAAAACTGTTTTTT. It codes for CAWSDYREKLFF. V and J are TRBV30 and TRBJ1-4; D perhaps matches TRBD1 (5 bases). Germline V gene lookup returns CDR1 GTSNPN and CDR2 SVGIG (reference sequence). CDR3 length: 12 residues. V was cut by 1 base and J by 8 bases, with 8 bases left in between.

This clone is a singleton in its sample. The V and J genes are TRBV18 and TRBJ1-1, with TRBD1 as a possible D gene (6 bases). Germline V gene data show CDR1 as KGHSH and CDR2 as LQKENI. V was cut by 2 bases and J by 4 bases, with 17 bases left in between. CDR3 length: 16 residues. As DNA, the CDR3 is TGTGCCAGCTCACCAGTAATTCAGGGGTCAGGCACTGAAGCTTTCTTT. This gives the protein CASSPVIQGSGTEAFF.

This sequence joins TRBV5-1 and TRBJ1-1; tentatively, D is TRBD1 (5 bases). Germline loops: CDR1 SGHRS, CDR2 YFSETQ. V was clipped by 0 bases and J by 1 base, with 10 bases between them. The CDR3 runs to 15 residues. CDR3 in DNA: TGCGCCAGCAGCTTGGAAGTGACAGCGAACACTGAAGCTTTCTTT. Translating it yields CASSLEVTANTEAFF.

As regards this clone: The same CDR3 is also encoded by other DNA sequences in this sample. V usage is TRBV5-1 and J usage is TRBJ2-1; 7 nucleotides align to TRBD1. CDR3 length: 14 residues. Germline V gene data show CDR1 as SGHRS and CDR2 as YFSETQ. V was clipped by 2 bases and J by 11 bases; unmatched bases: 10. The CDR3 spells CASSLITGVEQQFF. For the CDR3, the DNA is TGCGCCAGCAGCTTAATTACAGGGGTAGAGCAGCAGTTCTTC.

The rearrangement links TRBV2 to TRBJ1-2; possible D gene TRBD1, 6 bases. Germline CDR1 reads SNHLY; CDR2 reads FYNNEI. Trimming took 5 bases from V and 6 from J, leaving 10 bases between them. CDR3 length: 12 amino acids. CDR3 loop: CASSPGDDGYTF. DNA of the CDR3: TGTGCCAGCAGTCCAGGGGATGATGGCTACACCTTC.

The V call is TRBV27, the J call TRBJ1-1; 7 nucleotides align to TRBD1. The V gene's germline CDR1 is MNHEY and CDR2 SMNVEV (reference sequence). The CDR3 length is 14 residues. The junction had 10 bases not matched to a gene; V was cut back by 6 bases and J by 6 bases. The CDR3, as DNA: TGTGCCAGCAGCTCCTCGACAGGGTACGCTGAAGCTTTCTTT. This sequence encodes CASSSSTGYAEAFF.

This chain uses TRBV5-5 with TRBJ1-1; 7 nucleotides match TRBD1. V lost 3 bases to trimming and J lost 4 bases; unmatched junction nucleotides: 9. The CDR3 contains 15 residues. CDR1 and CDR2 (germline): SGHKS, YYEKEE (reference sequence). CDR3 residues: CASSYRQGRGTEAFF. The CDR3 nucleotides are TGTGCCAGCAGCTACCGACAGGGAAGGGGCACTGAAGCTTTCTTT.

The V and J genes are TRBV27 and TRBJ2-3, with TRBD2 matching over 10 bases. CDR3 length equals 15 residues. Unmatched junction bases numbered 7, after V lost 6 bases and J lost 4 bases. Per germline, CDR1 MNHEY and CDR2 SMNVEV (reference sequence). The CDR3 DNA sequence: TGTGCCAGCAGCCAGACACTAGCGGGGTCAGATACGCAGTATTTT. Its translation: CASSQTLAGSDTQYF.

The rearrangement links TRBV5-4 to TRBJ2-7, with D possibly being TRBD2 (6 bases). V lost 0 bases, J lost 4 bases, and 8 bases lay in between. The CDR3 has 13 residues. Germline V gene sequence: CDR1 SGHNT, CDR2 YYREEE (reference sequence). CDR3 sequence reads: CASSLGGVYEQYF. The CDR3 DNA reads as TGTGCCAGCAGCTTGGGCGGGGTATACGAGCAGTACTTC. Supplemented by reference TRBV5-4 and TRBJ2-7, the full variable domain reads ETGVTQSPTHLIKTRGQQVTLRCSSQSGHNTVSWYQQALGQGPQFIFQYYREEENGRGNFPPRFSGLQFPNYSSELNVNALELDDSALYLCASSLGGVYEQYFGPGTRLTVT.

This chain links TRBV4-2 with TRBJ2-5; TRBD1 might be the D (5 bases). The J call may be mistaken, given a closer DNA end match to TRBJ2-7. In germline, CDR1 is LGHNA, CDR2 YNFKEQ. The CDR3 totals 15 residues. In nucleotides, the CDR3 is TGTGCCAGCAGCCAAGAACGCAGGGATCCCTACGAGCAGTACTTC. This gives the protein CASSQERRDPYEQYF.

This chain connects TRBV12-5 to TRBJ2-5; maybe TRBD1 (6 bases). The last part of the DNA fits TRBJ2-7 better; the J call may be wrong. The V gene's germline CDR1 is LGHNT and CDR2 FRNRAP. The CDR3 spans 18 residues. CDR3 residues: CASGLVTWTTGSGYEQYF. CDR3 DNA: TGTGCTAGTGGTTTGGTGACCTGGACCACAGGGAGCGGCTACGAGCAGTACTTC.

The rearrangement uses TRBV7-9 and TRBJ1-5, with 10 bases fitting TRBD1. V shed 5 bases, J shed 3 bases, and the junction held 13 bases outside the gene matches. Germline CDR1 and CDR2: SEHNR and FQNEAQ (reference sequence). The CDR3 has 18 amino acids. In DNA form, the CDR3 reads TGTGCCAGCAGCCTAGGGACAGGGGACGTGTGGAACAATCAGCCCCAGCATTTT. Its protein is CASSLGTGDVWNNQPQHF.

V gene TRBV6-1 combines with J gene TRBJ2-7, with 7 bases aligning to TRBD2. This CDR3 spans 17 amino acids. V shed 1 base and J 3 bases; nucleotides not matched to a gene: 12. Germline CDR1 and CDR2: MNHNS and SASEGT. The CDR3 protein is CASSEGSHSPGGYEQYF. CDR3 nucleotides: TGTGCCAGCAGTGAAGGGTCCCACTCTCCGGGAGGCTACGAGCAGTACTTC.

The chain couples TRBV27 to TRBJ2-6, with TRBD1 identical over 8 bases. Germline V lookup: CDR1 MNHEY, CDR2 SMNVEV (reference sequence). The V gene end was trimmed by 8 bases and the J gene end by 0 bases; junction bases not matched to a gene: 12. The CDR3 runs 18 residues. The CDR3 loop reads CASFPRQGADSGANVLTF. The CDR3 DNA reads as TGTGCCAGCTTTCCACGCCAGGGGGCTGACTCTGGGGCCAACGTCCTGACTTTC.

This clone was seen once. CDR3 sequence (DNA): TGTGCCAGCAGCTATCCCATTAGTCAGGGGGCGTCAAACTCACCCCTCCACTTT. It is translated as CASSYPISQGASNSPLHF. The rearrangement uses TRBV11-2 and TRBJ1-6, with TRBD1 matching 8 bases. The CDR3 loop spans 18 amino acids. V trimming: 4 bases; J trimming: 10 bases; junction bases outside the gene matches: 18. Germline CDR1 reads SGHAT; CDR2 reads FQNNGV.